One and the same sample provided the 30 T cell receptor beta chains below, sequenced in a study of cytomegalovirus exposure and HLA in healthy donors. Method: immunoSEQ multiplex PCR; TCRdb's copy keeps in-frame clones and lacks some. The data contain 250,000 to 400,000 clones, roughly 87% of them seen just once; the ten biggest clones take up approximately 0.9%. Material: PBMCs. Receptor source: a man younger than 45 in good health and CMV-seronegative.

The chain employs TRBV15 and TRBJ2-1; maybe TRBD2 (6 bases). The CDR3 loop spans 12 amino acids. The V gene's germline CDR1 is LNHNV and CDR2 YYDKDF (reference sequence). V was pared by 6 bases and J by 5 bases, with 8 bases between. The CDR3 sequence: CATRAGHNEQFF. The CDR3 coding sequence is TGTGCCACCAGGGCGGGGCACAATGAGCAGTTCTTC.

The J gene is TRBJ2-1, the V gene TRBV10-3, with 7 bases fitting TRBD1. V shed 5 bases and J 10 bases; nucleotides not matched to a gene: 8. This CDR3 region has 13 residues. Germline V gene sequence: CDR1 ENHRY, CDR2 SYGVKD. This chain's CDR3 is CAISPQGVSEQFF. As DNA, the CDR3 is TGTGCCATCAGTCCGCAGGGGGTTTCAGAGCAGTTCTTC.

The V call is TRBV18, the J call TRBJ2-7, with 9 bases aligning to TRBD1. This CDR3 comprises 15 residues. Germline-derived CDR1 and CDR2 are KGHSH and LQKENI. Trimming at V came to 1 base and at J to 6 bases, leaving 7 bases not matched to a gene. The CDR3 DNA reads TGTGCCAGCTCACCACTAGGAGAGACAGGGGGCGAGCAGTACTTC. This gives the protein CASSPLGETGGEQYF.

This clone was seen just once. The CDR3 loop is CASRDRLEGNTGELFF. The CDR3 bases are TGTGCCAGTCGAGACAGGCTCGAAGGGAACACCGGGGAGCTGTTTTTT. The rearrangement links TRBV19 to TRBJ2-2, with D perhaps matching TRBD1 (6 bases). Trimming removed 8 bases from V and 1 base from J, with 17 bases in between. This CDR3 is 16 amino acids long. Germline loops: CDR1 LNHDA, CDR2 SQIVND (reference sequence).

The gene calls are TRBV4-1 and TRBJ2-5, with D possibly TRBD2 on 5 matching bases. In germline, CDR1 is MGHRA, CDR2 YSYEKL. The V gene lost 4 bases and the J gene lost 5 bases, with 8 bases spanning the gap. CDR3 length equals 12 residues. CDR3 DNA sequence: TGCGCCAGCAGCCCCGGCGGGGAGACCCAGTACTTC. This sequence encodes CASSPGGETQYF.

The CDR3 region has the DNA TGTGCCAGCTCACCGGGTTTCGGGGGGCCCTACAATGAGCAGTTCTTC. Translating gives CASSPGFGGPYNEQFF. V and J are TRBV18 and TRBJ2-1; tentative D call: TRBD2 (7 bases). Looked up from germline, CDR1 is KGHSH and CDR2 is LQKENI. V was cut by 3 bases and J by 2 bases, with 14 bases left in between. CDR3 length: 16 residues.

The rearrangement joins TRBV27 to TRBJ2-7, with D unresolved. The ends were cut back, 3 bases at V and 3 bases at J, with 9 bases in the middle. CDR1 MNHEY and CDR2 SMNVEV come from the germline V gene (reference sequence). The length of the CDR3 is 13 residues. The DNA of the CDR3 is TGTGCCAGCAGTTTCAATCCAGGCTACGAGCAGTACTTC. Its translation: CASSFNPGYEQYF.

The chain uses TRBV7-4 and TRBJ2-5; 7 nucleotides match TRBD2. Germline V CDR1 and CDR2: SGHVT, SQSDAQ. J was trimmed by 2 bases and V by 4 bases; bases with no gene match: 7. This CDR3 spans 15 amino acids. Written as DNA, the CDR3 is TGTGCCAGCAGCTGCTGGCCAGCGGGGCAAGAGACCCAGTACTTC. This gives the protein CASSCWPAGQETQYF.

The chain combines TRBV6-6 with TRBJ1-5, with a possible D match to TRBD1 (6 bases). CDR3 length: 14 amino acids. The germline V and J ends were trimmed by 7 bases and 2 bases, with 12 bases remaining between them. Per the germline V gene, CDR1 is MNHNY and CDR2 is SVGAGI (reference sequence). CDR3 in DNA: TGTGCCAGCAAGGACAGCGGGGGCAATCAGCCCCAGCATTTT. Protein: CASKDSGGNQPQHF.

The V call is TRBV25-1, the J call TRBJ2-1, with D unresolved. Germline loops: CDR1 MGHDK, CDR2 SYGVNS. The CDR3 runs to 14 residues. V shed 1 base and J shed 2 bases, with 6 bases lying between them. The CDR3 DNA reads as TGTGCCAGCAGTGAATCAAGCCCCTACAATGAGCAGTTCTTC. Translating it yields CASSESSPYNEQFF.

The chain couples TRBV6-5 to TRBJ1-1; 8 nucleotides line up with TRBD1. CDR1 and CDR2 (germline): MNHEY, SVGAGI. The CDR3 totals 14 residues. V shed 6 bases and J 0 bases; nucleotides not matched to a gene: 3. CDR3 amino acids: CASRSGGLNTEAFF. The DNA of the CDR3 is TGTGCCAGCAGATCAGGGGGCCTGAACACTGAAGCTTTCTTT.

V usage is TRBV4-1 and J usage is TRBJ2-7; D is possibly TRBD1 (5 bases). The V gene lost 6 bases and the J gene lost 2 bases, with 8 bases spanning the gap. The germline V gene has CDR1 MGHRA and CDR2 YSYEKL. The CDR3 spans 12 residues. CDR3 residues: CASSQGAYEQYF. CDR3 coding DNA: TGCGCCAGCAGTCAGGGTGCCTACGAGCAGTACTTC.

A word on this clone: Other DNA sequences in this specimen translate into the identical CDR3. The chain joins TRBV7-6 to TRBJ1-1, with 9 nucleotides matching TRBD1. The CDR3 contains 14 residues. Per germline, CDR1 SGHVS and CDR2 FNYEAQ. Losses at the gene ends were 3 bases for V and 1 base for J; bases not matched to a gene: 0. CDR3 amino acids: CASSLGQGNTEAFF. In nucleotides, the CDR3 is TGTGCCAGCAGCTTGGGACAGGGGAACACTGAAGCTTTCTTT.

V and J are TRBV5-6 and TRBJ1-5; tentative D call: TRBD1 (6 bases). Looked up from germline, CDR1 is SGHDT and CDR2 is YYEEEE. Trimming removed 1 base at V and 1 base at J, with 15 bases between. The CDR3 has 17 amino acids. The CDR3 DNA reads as TGTGCCAGCAGCTTGCGGGGGGGCAGGGACAGCAATCAGCCCCAGCATTTT. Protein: CASSLRGGRDSNQPQHF. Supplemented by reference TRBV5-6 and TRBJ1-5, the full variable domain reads DAGVTQSPTHLIKTRGQQVTLRCSPKSGHDTVSWYQQALGQGPQFIFQYYEEEERQRGNFPDRFSGHQFPNYSSELNVNALLLGDSALYLCASSLRGGRDSNQPQHFGDGTRLSIL.

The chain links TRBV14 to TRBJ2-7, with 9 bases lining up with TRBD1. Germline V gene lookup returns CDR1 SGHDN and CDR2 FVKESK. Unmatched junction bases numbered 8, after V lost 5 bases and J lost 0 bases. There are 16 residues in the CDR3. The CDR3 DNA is TGTGCCAGCAGCAAGAAATGGGACAGGGTCTCCTACGAGCAGTACTTC. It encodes CASSKKWDRVSYEQYF. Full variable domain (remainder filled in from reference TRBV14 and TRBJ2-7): EAGVTQFPSHSVIEKGQTVTLRCDPISGHDNLYWYRRVMGKEIKFLLHFVKESKQDESGMPNNRFLAERTGGTYSTLKVQPAELEDSGVYFCASSKKWDRVSYEQYFGPGTRLTVT.

The CDR3 DNA reads as TGTGCCAGCAGTTTAAGGGACAGGGGGGGTACTGAAGCTTTCTTT. Protein sequence: CASSLRDRGGTEAFF. V is TRBV6-5 and J is TRBJ1-1; 11 bases are shared with TRBD1. The germline CDR1 and CDR2 sequences are MNHEY and SVGAGI. The CDR3 totals 15 residues. Losses at the gene ends were 4 bases for V and 5 bases for J; bases not matched to a gene: 6.

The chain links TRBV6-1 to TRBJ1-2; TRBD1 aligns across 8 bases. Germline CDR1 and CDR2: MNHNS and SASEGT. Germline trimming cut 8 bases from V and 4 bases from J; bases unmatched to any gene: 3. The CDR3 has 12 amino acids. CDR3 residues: CASYRGSYGYTF. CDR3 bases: TGTGCCAGCTACAGGGGGTCCTATGGCTACACCTTC.

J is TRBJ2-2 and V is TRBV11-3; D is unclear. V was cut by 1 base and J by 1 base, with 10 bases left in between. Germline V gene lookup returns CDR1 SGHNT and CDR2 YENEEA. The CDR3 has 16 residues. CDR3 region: CASSLGPPVNTGELFF. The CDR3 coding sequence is TGTGCCAGCAGCTTAGGGCCCCCAGTGAACACCGGGGAGCTGTTTTTT. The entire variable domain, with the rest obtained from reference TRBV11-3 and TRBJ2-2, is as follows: EAGVVQSPRYKIIEKKQPVAFWCNPISGHNTLYWYLQNLGQGPELLIRYENEEAVDDSQLPKDRFSAERLKGVDSTLKIQPAELGDSAVYLCASSLGPPVNTGELFFGEGSRLTVL.

CDR3 sequence reads: CASSPRTGTNEKLFF. The CDR3 DNA follows: TGTGCCAGCAGCCCGAGGACAGGAACAAATGAAAAACTGTTTTTT. The genes are TRBV9 and TRBJ1-4, with 7 bases lining up with TRBD1. Per the germline V gene, CDR1 is SGDLS and CDR2 is YYNGEE. V lost 4 bases to trimming and J lost 5 bases; unmatched junction nucleotides: 8. The CDR3 is 15 residues long.

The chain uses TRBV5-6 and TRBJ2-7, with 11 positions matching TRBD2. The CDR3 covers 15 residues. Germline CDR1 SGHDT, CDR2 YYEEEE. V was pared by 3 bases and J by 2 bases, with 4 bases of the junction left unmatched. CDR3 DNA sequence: TGTGCCAGCAGCTGGGGGACTAGCGGAACCTACGAGCAGTACTTC. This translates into CASSWGTSGTYEQYF.

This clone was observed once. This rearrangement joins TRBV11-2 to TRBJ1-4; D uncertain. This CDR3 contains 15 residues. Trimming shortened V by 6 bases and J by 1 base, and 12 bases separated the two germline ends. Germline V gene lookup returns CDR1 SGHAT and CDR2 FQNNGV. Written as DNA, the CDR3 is TGTGCCAGCAGATCGACCGGGAGAACTAATGAAAAACTGTTTTTT. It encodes CASRSTGRTNEKLFF.

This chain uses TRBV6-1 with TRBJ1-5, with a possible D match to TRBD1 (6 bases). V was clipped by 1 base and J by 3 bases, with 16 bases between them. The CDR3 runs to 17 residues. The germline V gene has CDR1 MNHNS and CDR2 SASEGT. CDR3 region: CASSEGPGDKLNQPQHF. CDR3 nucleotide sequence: TGTGCCAGCAGTGAAGGTCCTGGGGACAAACTCAATCAGCCCCAGCATTTT.

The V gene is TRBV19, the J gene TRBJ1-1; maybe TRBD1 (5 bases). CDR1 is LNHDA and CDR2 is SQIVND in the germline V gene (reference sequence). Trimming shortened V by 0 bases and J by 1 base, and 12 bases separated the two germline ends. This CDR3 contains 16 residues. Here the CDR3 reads CASSIDGGTANTEAFF. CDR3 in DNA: TGTGCCAGTAGTATAGACGGCGGGACGGCGAACACTGAAGCTTTCTTT. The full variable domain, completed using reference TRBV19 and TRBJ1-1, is DGGITQSPKYLFRKEGQNVTLSCEQNLNHDAMYWYRQDPGQGLRLIYYSQIVNDFQKGDIAEGYSVSREKKESFPLTVTSAQKNPTAFYLCASSIDGGTANTEAFFGQGTRLTVV.

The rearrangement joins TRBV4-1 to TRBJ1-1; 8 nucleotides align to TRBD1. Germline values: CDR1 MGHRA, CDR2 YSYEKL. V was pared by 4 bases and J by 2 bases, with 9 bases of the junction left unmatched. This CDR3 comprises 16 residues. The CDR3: CASSPYWTGLNTEAFF. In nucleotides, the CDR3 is TGCGCCAGCAGCCCATACTGGACAGGGTTAAACACTGAAGCTTTCTTT.

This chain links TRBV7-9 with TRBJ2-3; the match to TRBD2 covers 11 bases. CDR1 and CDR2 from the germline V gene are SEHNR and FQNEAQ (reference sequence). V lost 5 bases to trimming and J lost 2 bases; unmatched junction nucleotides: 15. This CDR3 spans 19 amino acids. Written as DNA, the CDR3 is TGTGCCAGCAGCCAAGGGGGACTAGCGGTACCATTAGACACAGATACGCAGTATTTT. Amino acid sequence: CASSQGGLAVPLDTDTQYF.

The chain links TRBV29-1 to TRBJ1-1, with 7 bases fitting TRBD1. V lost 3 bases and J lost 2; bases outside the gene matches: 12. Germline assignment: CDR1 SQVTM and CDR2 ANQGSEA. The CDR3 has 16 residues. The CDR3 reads CSVDGRTGVTNTEAFF. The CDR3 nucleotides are TGCAGCGTTGATGGGAGGACAGGAGTAACAAACACTGAAGCTTTCTTT. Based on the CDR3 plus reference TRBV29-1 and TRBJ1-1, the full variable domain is SAVISQKPSRDICQRGTSLTIQCQVDSQVTMMFWYRQQPGQSLTLIATANQGSEATYESGFVIDKFPISRPNLTFSTLTVSNMSPEDSSIYLCSVDGRTGVTNTEAFFGQGTRLTVV.

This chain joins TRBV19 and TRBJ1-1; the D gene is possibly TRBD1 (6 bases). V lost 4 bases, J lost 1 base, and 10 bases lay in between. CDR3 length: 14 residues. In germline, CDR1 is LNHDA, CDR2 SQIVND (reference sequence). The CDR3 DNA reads TGTGCCAGTAGTACAGGACAGAGGAACACTGAAGCTTTCTTT. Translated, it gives CASSTGQRNTEAFF.

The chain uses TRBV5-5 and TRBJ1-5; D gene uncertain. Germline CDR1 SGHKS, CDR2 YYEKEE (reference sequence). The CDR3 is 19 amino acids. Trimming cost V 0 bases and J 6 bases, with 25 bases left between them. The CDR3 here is CASSLGPLGVDQPGQPQHF. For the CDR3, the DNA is TGTGCCAGCAGCTTGGGCCCTCTCGGGGTGGACCAGCCAGGTCAGCCCCAGCATTTT.

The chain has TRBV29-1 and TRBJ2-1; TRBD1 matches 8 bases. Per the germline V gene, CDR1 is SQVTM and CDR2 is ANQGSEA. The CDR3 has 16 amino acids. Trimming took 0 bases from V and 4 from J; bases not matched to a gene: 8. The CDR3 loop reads CSVEDDRGQAYNEQFF. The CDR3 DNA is TGCAGCGTTGAAGATGATAGGGGACAGGCATACAATGAGCAGTTCTTC.

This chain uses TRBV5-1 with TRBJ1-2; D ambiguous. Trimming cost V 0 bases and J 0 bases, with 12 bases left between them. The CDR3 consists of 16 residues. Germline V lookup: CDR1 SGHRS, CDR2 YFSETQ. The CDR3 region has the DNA TGCGCCAGCAGCTTGGCCCAGCGGGCGACTAACTATGGCTACACCTTC. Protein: CASSLAQRATNYGYTF.